This T cell receptor (beta chain) was obtained from a study of graft-versus-host responses after intestinal transplantation. On the study more broadly: The whole recipient group had anti-thymocyte globulin induction followed by tacrolimus and steroids for two to three years.

This CDR3 has 14 residues. From germline, CDR1 is SGHDN and CDR2 FVKESK. Regarding the study as a whole: Recipient bone marrow held GvH clones, some seen earlier in ileum or blood. HvG clone declines early post-transplant were associated with peak circulating GvH levels.

Only in-frame clones appear in the TCRdb table, and some are missing; sequencing was by immunoSEQ multiplex PCR. Among roughly 250 clones listed, 76% were seen once. Comment on this clone: Its target is not known.

Processing was applied to graft tissue in order to liberate intraepithelial and lamina propria lymphocytes. The starting material was ileum tissue, obtained after intestinal transplantation. The clonotype originates from a human patient who received an intestinal transplant, so some T cells may come from the graft donor. The chain employs TRBV14 and TRBJ2-5; D uncertain. The J call may be faulty, since TRBJ2-7 better matches the DNA end. The CDR3 nucleotides are TGTGCCAGCAGTCCCGGCGAGAACCCCTACGAGCAGTACTTC. It encodes CASSPGENPYEQYF.